This T cell receptor (beta chain) came from a study of Graves' ophthalmopathy and Graves' hyperthyroidism. Study information: Pretreatment peripheral blood was obtained at initial diagnosis.

Remarks on this clonotype: Its antigen is unknown. The germline gene is not matched at one end of the junction; a read error may be the cause.

Whole-study findings and limits: Most thyroid clonotypes with frequency above 0.001 were detected in blood too.

Patients were left out if they had other autoimmune diseases, uncontrolled infections, pregnancy or lactation. The CDR3 has 14 amino acids. Germline CDR1 LGHDT, CDR2 YNNKEL (reference sequence). From RNA, the CDR3 regions of TCR beta chains were amplified and sequenced. RT-PCR was first run with HTBI primers, then multiplex PCR in a second round. One entry per CDR3 protein, called by TCRdb with MiXCR from the multiplex PCR reads. The data show roughly 420,000 distinct CDR3 sequences, roughly 21% seen once. The V and J genes are TRBV3-1 and TRBJ1-5; 8 bases line up with TRBD1. The receptor was derived from a woman aged 18-35 years with stable Graves' hyperthyroidism. Sequencing was done on a sample of peripheral blood. The CDR3 sequence: CASSTSGGRQPQRF. The CDR3 DNA sequence: TGTGCCAGCAGCACATCAGGGGGCAGGCAGCCCCAGCGTTTT.